The 14 T cell receptor beta chains below all came from one sample that was sequenced in a study of shared clonotypes between healthy human individuals. Using immunoSEQ multiplex PCR, the repertoire was profiled, and TCRdb retains in-frame clones only, with some absent. The table includes over 2 million clones, around 92% detected once. The specimen sequenced was naive CD4+ T cells from PBMCs. Subset here: CD45RA+ positively selected. These receptors all come from a young man in good health. Some clones in this sample may be carry-over from other donors' samples.

This chain links TRBV11-2 with TRBJ2-2; tentative D call: TRBD2 (6 bases). Germline CDR1 is SGHAT and CDR2 is FQNNGV. The CDR3 sequence is 17 residues long. V lost 0 bases, J lost 0 bases, and 11 bases lay in between. Here the CDR3 reads CASSLERWRANTGELFF. CDR3 in DNA: TGTGCCAGCAGCTTAGAGAGGTGGAGGGCGAACACCGGGGAGCTGTTTTTT.

The chain carries TRBV5-1 and TRBJ2-1, with TRBD1 identical over 12 bases. J was trimmed by 0 bases and V by 4 bases; bases with no gene match: 8. Germline-derived CDR1 and CDR2 are SGHRS and YFSETQ. CDR3 length equals 18 residues. CDR3 sequence: CASSRGQGAYYSYNEQFF. CDR3 nucleotide sequence: TGCGCCAGCAGCCGGGGACAGGGGGCGTATTACTCCTACAATGAGCAGTTCTTC.

The table lists this clone with a count of one. The chain is built from TRBV15 and TRBJ2-3, with D perhaps matching TRBD1 (5 bases). Trimming took 3 bases from V and 5 from J, leaving 18 bases between them. The germline gives CDR1 LNHNV, CDR2 YYDKDF (reference sequence). The CDR3 length is 16 residues. Here the CDR3 reads CATSRMGPPSGDTQYF. CDR3 DNA: TGTGCCACCAGCAGGATGGGGCCCCCATCCGGAGATACGCAGTATTTT.

The rearrangement uses TRBV29-1 and TRBJ2-3; TRBD2 agrees at 8 bases. Germline assignment: CDR1 SQVTM and CDR2 ANQGSEA. Losses at the gene ends were 8 bases for V and 4 bases for J; bases not matched to a gene: 17. The length of the CDR3 is 16 residues. The CDR3 loop reads CSIAPGAGGGADTQYF. CDR3 nucleotides: TGCAGCATCGCGCCAGGGGCGGGAGGTGGGGCAGATACGCAGTATTTT.

The chain combines TRBV6-6 with TRBJ1-2; no firm D call. The V end was cut by 5 bases, the J end by 5 bases, with 12 bases between. This CDR3 contains 13 residues. Per germline, CDR1 MNHNY and CDR2 SVGAGI (reference sequence). DNA of the CDR3: TGTGCCAGCAGTCCGCGGACCTTATATGGCTACACCTTC. It specifies CASSPRTLYGYTF.

The chain links TRBV14 to TRBJ2-6; 8 bases fit TRBD1. The germline CDR1 and CDR2 sequences are SGHDN and FVKESK. The CDR3 is 20 residues long. V was clipped by 4 bases and J by 0 bases; unmatched bases: 14. DNA for the CDR3: TGTGCCAGCAGCCCGCCTCCTGCTCGGACAGGGCCCTCTGGGGCCAACGTCCTGACTTTC. Translating it yields CASSPPPARTGPSGANVLTF.

The chain couples TRBV27 to TRBJ2-1; a weak D match, TRBD1 (6 bases). Trimming removed 3 bases from V and 0 bases from J, with 12 bases in between. The germline CDR1 and CDR2 sequences are MNHEY and SMNVEV (reference sequence). This CDR3 comprises 16 residues. The CDR3 DNA reads TGTGCCAGCAGTTTGGGCAGGGGTCCCTCCTACAATGAGCAGTTCTTC. Protein sequence: CASSLGRGPSYNEQFF.

CDR3 sequence: CASSRNTFQETQYF. CDR3 nucleotide sequence: TGTGCCAGCAGCCGAAACACTTTCCAAGAGACCCAGTACTTC. The chain recombines TRBV11-2 with TRBJ2-5; D is uncertain. V dropped 5 bases and J dropped 1 base, with 11 bases sitting between them. CDR1 SGHAT and CDR2 FQNNGV come from the germline V gene. CDR3 length: 14 amino acids.

About this clone itself: Other DNA sequences in this specimen translate into the identical CDR3. The chain carries TRBV7-2 and TRBJ1-1, with D perhaps matching TRBD1 (6 bases). The germline V and J ends were trimmed by 1 base and 1 base, with 7 bases remaining between them. This CDR3 contains 14 residues. Germline V lookup: CDR1 SGHTA, CDR2 FQGNSA. CDR3 residues: CASSLGRGNTEAFF. The CDR3 DNA reads TGTGCCAGCAGCTTAGGCAGGGGGAACACTGAAGCTTTCTTT.

The chain carries TRBV5-1 and TRBJ2-4; no reliable D call. Germline CDR1 reads SGHRS; CDR2 reads YFSETQ. V was shortened by 0 bases and J by 5 bases, with 21 bases between the two germline ends. The CDR3 is 18 amino acids. The CDR3 sequence: CASSLGGFRNVSQNIQYF. For the CDR3, the DNA is TGCGCCAGCAGCTTGGGTGGATTCCGGAACGTATCACAAAACATTCAGTACTTC.

The chain combines TRBV5-1 with TRBJ2-7; D not resolved. This CDR3 region has 17 residues. Germline V gives CDR1 SGHRS, CDR2 YFSETQ. The germline V and J ends were trimmed by 5 bases and 2 bases, with 23 bases remaining between them. CDR3 sequence: CASREGRSPQTTYEQYF. DNA for the CDR3: TGCGCCAGCAGAGAAGGTAGAAGCCCCCAAACTACCTACGAGCAGTACTTC. Supplemented by reference TRBV5-1 and TRBJ2-7, the full variable domain reads KAGVTQTPRYLIKTRGQQVTLSCSPISGHRSVSWYQQTPGQGLQFLFEYFSETQRNKGNFPGRFSGRQFSNSRSEMNVSTLELGDSALYLCASREGRSPQTTYEQYFGPGTRLTVT.

The gene calls are TRBV5-6 and TRBJ2-3, with 9 bases that match TRBD1. Germline assignment: CDR1 SGHDT and CDR2 YYEEEE. This CDR3 comprises 15 residues. V gave up 4 bases and J gave up 1 base; unmatched junction bases: 4. The chain's CDR3 is CASSKQGARTDTQYF. The CDR3 DNA reads TGTGCCAGCAGCAAACAGGGGGCCCGCACAGATACGCAGTATTTT.

The chain couples TRBV19 to TRBJ2-5; D might be TRBD1 (5 bases). V lost 1 base, J lost 4 bases, and 10 bases lay in between. Germline lookup yields CDR1 LNHDA and CDR2 SQIVND (reference sequence). The CDR3 runs to 14 residues. CDR3 amino acids: CASSIAQGRETQYF. The CDR3 DNA follows: TGTGCCAGTAGTATAGCGCAGGGTCGAGAGACCCAGTACTTC. Together with reference TRBV19 and TRBJ2-5, the CDR3 gives the full variable domain: DGGITQSPKYLFRKEGQNVTLSCEQNLNHDAMYWYRQDPGQGLRLIYYSQIVNDFQKGDIAEGYSVSREKKESFPLTVTSAQKNPTAFYLCASSIAQGRETQYFGPGTRLLVL.

This clone was recorded once. This chain connects TRBV10-3 to TRBJ2-5, with D possibly being TRBD1 (7 bases). V lost 0 bases and J 2 bases, leaving 10 bases between the germline ends. From germline, CDR1 is ENHRY and CDR2 SYGVKD. The CDR3 consists of 15 residues. As DNA, the CDR3 is TGTGCCATCAGTGAGTCGGGGGGACAGCAAGAGACCCAGTACTTC. Translated: CAISESGGQQETQYF.